This T cell receptor (beta chain) was retrieved from a study of T cell changes during pregnancy in multiple sclerosis. V lost 6 bases and J lost 2; bases outside the gene matches: 3. The CDR3 has 13 amino acids. The germline CDR1 and CDR2 sequences are KGHSH and LQKENI. The repertoire was sequenced with immunoSEQ multiplex PCR; TCRdb's copy has only in-frame clones and lacks some. The table lists approximately 60,000 clones, about 90% of them singletons. The receptor's source is a female donor with multiple sclerosis, enrolled in a pregnancy study. Source: peripheral blood, taken in the first trimester of pregnancy. This chain uses TRBV18 with TRBJ2-5, with 7 bases that match TRBD1. The CDR3 loop is CASSRTGQETQYF. The CDR3 DNA reads TGTGCCAGCTCCCGGACAGGTCAAGAGACCCAGTACTTC.